This T cell receptor (beta chain) was identified during a study of Ad26.COV2.S vaccination and SARS-CoV-2 variants. General observations from the study: Total T cell responses may have been underestimated by the TCR breadth and depth analyses.

CDR3 length: 11 residues. V lost 6 bases to trimming and J lost 7 bases, with 9 bases between them. Germline V gene sequence: CDR1 MNHEY, CDR2 SVGAGI. Treatment reported: about 20 received Ad26.COV2.S at low or high dose, single or two shots; 5 received placebo; per-sample allocation not given. All samples were drawn on day 63, counting from the first vaccine or placebo injection. Clones were read by immunoSEQ multiplex PCR, and TCRdb kept only the in-frame ones, dropping some. The profile shows under 550,000 clones, more than 75% of them singletons. With regard to this clone: Its antigen is still unknown.

The source was peripheral blood, collected in a trial of Ad26.COV2.S vaccine versus placebo. This sequence was found in a person aged 18-65 years who received the Ad26.COV2.S COVID-19 vaccine or a placebo. The chain has TRBV6-5 and TRBJ1-1; the D gene is possibly TRBD1 (6 bases). CDR3 DNA sequence: TGTGCCAGCAGCAAACAGGGTGAAGCTTTCTTT. It translates to CASSKQGEAFF.